This T cell receptor beta chain was recovered during a study of blood T cells in healthy people across ages. The wider study: Roughly one uniquely barcoded beta molecule per two T cells was captured.

Caucasian individuals from Russia who were healthy and aged 6 to 90 acted as donors. A second PCR of 7 to 11 cycles used a sample-barcoded 5' primer and a J-beta primer mix. Each cDNA molecule was tagged by a template-switch adaptor with 12 random nucleotides. TCRdb called the 5' RACE reads again in MiXCR, with one record for every CDR3 protein. The sample lists over a million distinct CDR3 sequences, around 55% seen once, with over 5% in the top ten. Study findings and constraints: Relative to aged donors, long-lived donors carried more naive CD4+ cells and displayed higher diversity.

As regards this clonotype: The antigen is unknown.

The clonotype originates from a man between 18 and 35 years old in good health. The sequencing sample was made of blood.

DNA of the CDR3: TGCAGTGCTAGGACTAGCGGATGGTACCAAGAGACCCAGTACTTC. Its protein product is CSARTSGWYQETQYF. The V and J genes are TRBV20-1 and TRBJ2-5, with 9 bases matching TRBD2. Germline CDR1 and CDR2: DFQATT and SNEGSKA (reference sequence). Trimming at V came to 3 bases and at J to 0 bases, leaving 5 bases not matched to a gene. The CDR3 loop spans 15 amino acids.